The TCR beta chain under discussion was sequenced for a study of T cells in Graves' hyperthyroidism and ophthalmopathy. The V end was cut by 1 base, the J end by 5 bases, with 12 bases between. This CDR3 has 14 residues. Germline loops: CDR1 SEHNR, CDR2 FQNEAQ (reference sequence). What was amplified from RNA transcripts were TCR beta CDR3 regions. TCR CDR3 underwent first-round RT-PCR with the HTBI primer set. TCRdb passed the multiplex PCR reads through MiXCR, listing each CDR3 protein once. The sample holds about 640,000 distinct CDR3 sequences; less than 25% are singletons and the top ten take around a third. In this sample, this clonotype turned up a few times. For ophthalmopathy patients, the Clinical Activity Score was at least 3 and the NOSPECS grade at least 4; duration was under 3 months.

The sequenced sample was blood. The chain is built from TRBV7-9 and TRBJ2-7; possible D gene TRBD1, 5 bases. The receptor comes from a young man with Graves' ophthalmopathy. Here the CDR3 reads CASSLEGRADEQYF. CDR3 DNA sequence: TGTGCCAGCAGCTTAGAGGGCAGGGCGGACGAGCAGTACTTC.